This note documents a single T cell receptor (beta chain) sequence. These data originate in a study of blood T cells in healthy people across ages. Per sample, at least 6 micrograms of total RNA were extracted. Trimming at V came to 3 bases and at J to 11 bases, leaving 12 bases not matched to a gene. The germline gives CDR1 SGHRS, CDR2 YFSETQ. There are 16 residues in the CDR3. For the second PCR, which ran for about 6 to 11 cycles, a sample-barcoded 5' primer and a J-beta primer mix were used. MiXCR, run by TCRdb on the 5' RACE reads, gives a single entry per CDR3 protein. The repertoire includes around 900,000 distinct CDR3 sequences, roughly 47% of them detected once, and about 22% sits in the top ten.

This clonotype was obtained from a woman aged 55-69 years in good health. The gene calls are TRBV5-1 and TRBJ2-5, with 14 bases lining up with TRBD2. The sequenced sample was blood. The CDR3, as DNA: TGCGCCAGCAGCTACGGGACTAGCGGGAGAGTCGGTGAGCAGTACTTC. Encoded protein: CASSYGTSGRVGEQYF. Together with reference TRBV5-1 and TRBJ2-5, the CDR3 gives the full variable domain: KAGVTQTPRYLIKTRGQQVTLSCSPISGHRSVSWYQQTPGQGLQFLFEYFSETQRNKGNFPGRFSGRQFSNSRSEMNVSTLELGDSALYLCASSYGTSGRVGEQYFGPGTRLLVL.